This T cell receptor beta chain was profiled in a study of brain T cells in children with intractable seizures. Method: immunoSEQ multiplex PCR; TCRdb's copy keeps in-frame clones and lacks some. In the table there are about 340,000 clones, 93% of which are singletons. As for time point: blood from clinic visit 5 months post-surgery; TSC patient then seizure free. V lost 4 bases, J lost 3 bases, and 5 bases lay in between. Germline-derived CDR1 and CDR2 are SGHRS and YFSETQ. CDR3 length equals 11 residues. The starting material was peripheral blood, obtained less than 6 months after surgery. The chain has TRBV5-1 and TRBJ2-7, with D unresolved. This TCR derives from a boy under two years old with tuberous sclerosis and intractable seizures. The CDR3 sequence: CASSADYEQYF. In DNA form, the CDR3 reads TGCGCCAGCAGCGCTGACTACGAGCAGTACTTC. Full variable domain (rest looked up from reference TRBV5-1 and TRBJ2-7): KAGVTQTPRYLIKTRGQQVTLSCSPISGHRSVSWYQQTPGQGLQFLFEYFSETQRNKGNFPGRFSGRQFSNSRSEMNVSTLELGDSALYLCASSADYEQYFGPGTRLTVT.